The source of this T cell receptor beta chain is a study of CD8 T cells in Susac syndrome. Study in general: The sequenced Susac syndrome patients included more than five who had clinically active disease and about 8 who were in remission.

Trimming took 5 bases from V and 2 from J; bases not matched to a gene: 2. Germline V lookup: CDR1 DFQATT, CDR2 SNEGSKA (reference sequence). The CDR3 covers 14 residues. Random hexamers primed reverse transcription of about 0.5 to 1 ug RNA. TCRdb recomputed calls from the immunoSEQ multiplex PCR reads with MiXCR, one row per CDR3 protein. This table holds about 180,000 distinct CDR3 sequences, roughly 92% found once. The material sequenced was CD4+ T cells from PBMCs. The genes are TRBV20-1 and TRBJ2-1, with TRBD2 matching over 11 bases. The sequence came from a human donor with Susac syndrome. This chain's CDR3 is CSAGTSGPYNEQFF. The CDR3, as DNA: TGCAGTGCTGGGACTAGCGGACCCTACAATGAGCAGTTCTTC.